This TCR beta chain came from a study of T-cell reconstitution after alpha-beta-depleted transplantation in children. Library preparation (for TCRbeta) was performed with unique molecular identifiers. Each CDR3 protein gets one entry after TCRdb re-called the PCR reads with MiXCR. The sample carries some 520,000 distinct CDR3 sequences, approximately 30% recorded once. The CDR3 totals 14 residues. The V gene lost 5 bases and the J gene lost 6 bases, with 13 bases spanning the gap. The input for sequencing was PBMCs from the stem cell graft donor, taken from the stem cell graft. The source of this sequence is a human donor who donated a stem cell graft to a child with aplastic anemia. The rearrangement joins TRBV12-3 or TRBV12-4 to TRBJ2-2; D gene ambiguous. CDR3 nucleotides: TGTGCCAGCAGTAGAGGCCATGGGCCCGGGGAGCTGTTTTTT. It specifies CASSRGHGPGELFF.